These 21 T cell receptor beta chains share one sample of origin, sequenced in a study of CXCR3-negative and CXCR3-positive naive CD8 T cells. cDNA libraries for TRB were generated by 5' RACE incorporating UMI labels. TCRdb re-analyzed the 5' RACE reads; it lists each CDR3 protein once, without DNA. This sample's table has under 65,000 distinct CDR3 sequences. Material for sequencing was memory CD8+ T cells from blood. These TCRs come from a human donor in good health. Some clones in this sample may be carry-over from other donors' samples.

V usage is TRBV21-1 and J usage is TRBJ2-7. TRBV21-1 is described as a pseudogene. The CDR3 runs 15 residues. The CDR3 loop is CASSRCGLISYEQYF.

The genes are TRBV27 and TRBJ2-3; lacking DNA, the TRBD1 call made by TCRdb goes unchecked. Per germline, CDR1 MNHEY and CDR2 SMNVEV (reference sequence). The CDR3 is 16 residues long. CDR3: CASRPGWGIIQDTQYF.

The rearrangement joins TRBV11-2 to TRBJ2-3; TCRdb reports TRBD2, a call that lacks DNA to check it against. CDR3 length equals 12 residues. Per germline, CDR1 SGHAT and CDR2 FQNNGV. CDR3 residues: CASSTLADTQYF.

The J gene is TRBJ2-1, the V gene TRBV7-2; the TCRdb D gene call, TRBD2, has no DNA to confirm it. CDR1 is SGHTA and CDR2 is FQGNSA in the germline V gene. This CDR3 has 16 residues. The CDR3 protein is CASSPSGLASYNEQFF.

The chain recombines TRBV11-2 with TRBJ2-3; TCRdb's assignment of TRBD1 cannot be checked, as there is no DNA. The length of the CDR3 is 15 residues. Germline V gives CDR1 SGHAT, CDR2 FQNNGV. CDR3: CASSPMMGAQDTQYF.

This chain links TRBV7-2 with TRBJ2-7; TCRdb indicates TRBD2, and absent DNA this call remains unverified. CDR1 SGHTA and CDR2 FQGNSA come from the germline V gene. This CDR3 comprises 14 residues. CDR3: CASSFGGLPYEQYF.

The chain couples TRBV10-2 to TRBJ1-2; TCRdb's D call of TRBD1 is untestable without DNA. Germline CDR1 reads WSHSY; CDR2 reads SAAADI. CDR3 length equals 13 residues. The CDR3: CASSTGAPYGYTF.

The chain is built from TRBV29-1 and TRBJ2-7; checking the TCRdb D call of TRBD1 is not possible without DNA. This CDR3 has 14 residues. CDR1 SQVTM and CDR2 ANQGSEA come from the germline V gene. CDR3 in amino acids: CSVEGQGVTYEQYF.

The V call is TRBV5-6, the J call TRBJ2-3; with no DNA, the TCRdb D assignment of TRBD1 cannot be verified. The germline V gene encodes CDR1 SGHDT and CDR2 YYEEEE. This CDR3 spans 16 amino acids. CDR3 in amino acids: CASSLRETRSTDTQYF.

The gene calls are TRBV15 and TRBJ2-2; TCRdb picks TRBD1, but there is no DNA to check that call. CDR3 length: 14 residues. The germline gives CDR1 LNHNV, CDR2 YYDKDF (reference sequence). CDR3 region: CATRGPGDTGELFF.

The rearrangement uses TRBV4-2 and TRBJ2-7. Germline V CDR1 and CDR2: LGHNA, YNFKEQ. The CDR3 has 16 residues. CDR3 amino acids: CASSQAWEVGAYEQYF.

V is TRBV28 and J is TRBJ1-1; TCRdb lists TRBD1, though no DNA is available to test this call. Germline values: CDR1 MDHEN, CDR2 SYDVKM. The CDR3 totals 14 residues. The CDR3 loop is CASSLYKGATEAFF. The whole variable domain, remainder taken from reference TRBV28 and TRBJ1-1, is DVKVTQSSRYLVKRTGEKVFLECVQDMDHENMFWYRQDPGLGLRLIYFSYDVKMKEKGDIPEGYSVSREKKERFSLILESASTNQTSMYLCASSLYKGATEAFFGQGTRLTVV.

Judged by frequency, this clonotype is medium-sized. The chain uses TRBV6-5 and TRBJ1-2; TCRdb reports TRBD1, a call that lacks DNA to check it against. This CDR3 is built from 14 residues. The germline gives CDR1 MNHEY, CDR2 SVGAGI. The CDR3 region is CASSYLGGFYGYTF.

V and J are TRBV13 and TRBJ1-3; TCRdb picks TRBD1, but there is no DNA to check that call. Germline V gene data show CDR1 as PRHDT and CDR2 as FYEKMQ (reference sequence). The CDR3 contains 13 residues. The CDR3 reads CASQGQGGNTIYF.

This chain joins TRBV10-3 and TRBJ1-2. In germline, CDR1 is ENHRY, CDR2 SYGVKD. The CDR3 has 14 residues. CDR3 protein: CATAGEADQYGYTF.

The CDR3 sequence is CASSFSFLSYNEQFF. The rearrangement joins TRBV7-3 to TRBJ2-1. Germline V gene data show CDR1 as SGHTA and CDR2 as FQGTGA. This CDR3 has 15 residues.

The J gene is TRBJ2-1, the V gene TRBV7-7; TCRdb's D call of TRBD2 is untestable without DNA. This CDR3 spans 15 amino acids. Germline V CDR1 and CDR2: SSHAT, FNYEAQ (reference sequence). CDR3 amino acids: CASSQGLALNNEQFF.

V gene TRBV4-1 combines with J gene TRBJ1-5; TCRdb picks TRBD1, but there is no DNA to check that call. There are 16 residues in the CDR3. Germline V gene lookup returns CDR1 MGHRA and CDR2 YSYEKL. CDR3 in amino acids: CASSPRTGYSNQPQHF.

This chain links TRBV9 with TRBJ2-7. CDR1 is SGDLS, CDR2 YYNGEE, per germline. This CDR3 region has 14 residues. CDR3 sequence: CASSVGGESYEQYF.

The genes are TRBV9 and TRBJ1-1; TCRdb outputs TRBD1, but without DNA this stays unchecked. Germline CDR1 SGDLS, CDR2 YYNGEE. The CDR3 contains 13 residues. CDR3 sequence reads: CASSAPGDTEAFF. The full variable domain, in which reference TRBV9 and TRBJ1-1 provide the parts outside the CDR3, is DSGVTQTPKHLITATGQRVTLRCSPRSGDLSVYWYQQSLDQGLQFLIQYYNGEERAKGNILERFSAQQFPDLHSELNLSSLELGDSALYFCASSAPGDTEAFFGQGTRLTVV.

The chain couples TRBV19 to TRBJ2-1; the D call from TCRdb, TRBD2, cannot be confirmed without DNA. Germline V gene sequence: CDR1 LNHDA, CDR2 SQIVND (reference sequence). The CDR3 is 15 residues long. The CDR3 loop reads CASSWGFLADNEQFF.